The source of this TCR beta chain is a study of T-cell memory formation after mild COVID-19. Study results and caveats: Memory sampled before infection contained some responding clones, suggesting cross-reactive memory joined.

V gave up 0 bases and J gave up 0 bases, with 5 bases separating them. The CDR3 is 15 residues long. Germline CDR1 and CDR2: SEHNR and FQNEAQ (reference sequence). This clonotype has at least ten counts. Its antigen remains unknown. TCRdb itself ran the 5' RACE reads through MiXCR, one entry per CDR3 protein. The sample contains 550,000 to 600,000 distinct CDR3 sequences, roughly 17% of which appear only once. Sequencing was carried out using PBMCs or a T cell subset sorted from them (not recorded which). The V call is TRBV7-9, the J call TRBJ2-2, with D hard to call. The receptor was derived from an adult woman who had mild COVID-19 (a few samples of this study predate the infection). Cell type and time point are not known. The CDR3 DNA reads TGTGCCAGCAGCTTAGCGGATGCGAACACCGGGGAGCTGTTTTTT. Its protein product is CASSLADANTGELFF.